The present T cell receptor beta chain was sequenced within a study of cytomegalovirus exposure and HLA in healthy donors. Deletions cut 5 bases from V and 5 bases from J, with 10 bases between. Germline CDR1 is SNHLY and CDR2 is FYNNEI. The CDR3 is made up of 13 amino acids. Study conclusions and caveats: Later on, a genetic analysis was performed. It linked a missense variant in DCLRE1C with V- and J-gene trimming of TCR beta.

For this clone: Its antigen is currently unknown.

With 60 Vbeta and 13 Jbeta primers, the PCR was carried out. Sequencing used immunoSEQ multiplex PCR; TCRdb keeps in-frame clones, though not all of them. The sample holds about 140,000 clones; about 80% are singletons and the top ten take over 2.5%. The specimen sequenced was PBMCs. The chain carries TRBV2 and TRBJ2-1, with a weak D call TRBD1 (6 bases). The receptor was derived from a female donor in good health and CMV-seronegative. CDR3: CASSQDSNNEQFF. DNA for the CDR3: TGTGCCAGCAGTCAGGACAGCAACAATGAGCAGTTCTTC.